The source of this T cell receptor (beta chain) is a study of cytomegalovirus exposure and HLA in healthy donors (dated by TCRdb to about 2017). Background for the entire study: An earlier analysis of a few hundred of the donors reported around 280 Gb of sequence data and about 120 million unique TCR beta sequences obtained from 150 million to 200 million T cells. Around 320 gigabases of sequencing data and 70 million to 100 million unique TCR sequences were included in an early release covering several hundred HLA-typed donors. Of the approximately 400 genotyped donors, 65% to 90% were placed in the genetic ancestry cluster associated with self-reported Caucasian donors. The aim of the study was to test whether cataloging public T cell receptors could identify signatures of past pathogen exposure. The study used immunosequencing to profile the T cell repertoires of 600 to 850 subjects and linked those repertoires to cytomegalovirus serostatus. Along with the approximately 700-subject first cohort, a separate validation cohort of over a hundred different subjects was used. High-throughput TCR immunosequencing, statistical association of individual TCRs with disease status, and machine learning were combined to predict cytomegalovirus infection status. A later analysis re-examined previously published TCR beta repertoires from hundreds of donors and added high-resolution HLA genotyping to investigate patterns of TCR occurrence. Rather than using new phenotypic data, the later analysis identified candidate immune exposures from TCR beta sequences and from how often those sequences occurred across donors. An earlier analysis of approximately 580 of the donors used high-throughput TCR beta sequencing to judge whether each TCR beta V gene segment behaved as functional or pseudogenic. Donor age, sex, ethnicity and CMV serostatus were collected together with the repertoire data. In a later genetic analysis, genome-wide SNP genotypes for about 65% of the roughly 670 donors were used, and that subset was treated as a discovery cohort. Every repertoire in the discovery cohort had been generated on one and the same sequencing platform. Class I and class II HLA loci were covered by the typing at four-digit resolution. The number of typed donors differed by locus: 629-630 for A, B, C, DRB1 and DQB1; 500 to 550 for DQA1; approximately 600 for DPA1; and roughly 450 for DPB1. Roughly 5 DR-DQ haplotypes were handled as single units for association and clustering, since linkage in the cohort was strong. On average, around 230,000 unique TCR beta nucleotide sequences were sequenced per donor among a few hundred genotyped donors of the cohort, with roughly 18% of those sequences being non-productive.

General study outcomes and caveats: An earlier analysis of some 560 of the donors showed that most TCR beta V segments appeared in productive rearrangements either about 87% or about 30% of the time, which broadly matched IMGT annotations. According to a later analysis, TCR association rates differed among HLA loci, with DRB1 alleles showing the most associated TCRs and HLA-C alleles showing the fewest. In vitro tests confirmed that a few of the cytomegalovirus-associated TCR beta chains recognize cytomegalovirus antigens. Strong co-occurrence of HLA alleles, especially DR and DQ, made assigning TCR associations to individual alleles difficult. According to a later analysis, most CMV-associated TCR beta chains appeared to be HLA-restricted, and the HLA associations seemed to be driven largely by CMV exposure. A later analysis associated about 16,000 TCR beta sequences with specific HLA alleles at a false discovery rate of 0.05. In this cohort, only TCR beta chains were sequenced, and detectable features were limited by the absence of alpha or paired-chain data. The 87-base-pair reads could not distinguish some IMGT-functional V segments, including TRBV6-2 and TRBV6-3, so those segments were excluded. Compared with the approximately 710-donor mean, donors in an Asian-associated ancestry cluster had fewer N-insertions in productive TCRs, according to a later genetic analysis. Because HLA typing was missing for some donors at each locus, association tests included only the typed subset. Correlated functional status among segregating V segments might be attributable to linkage disequilibrium, but an unknown experimental factor could not be ruled out. In the study, about 150 TCR beta chains were listed as associated with cytomegalovirus. A further reported finding was that TCR beta sequences accurately predicted the HLA-A and HLA-B alleles for most subjects in the first cohort. The classifier was reported to diagnose cytomegalovirus status with high specificity and sensitivity in both the original cohort and the validation cohort. In a later genetic analysis, a missense DCLRE1C variant was associated with V-gene and J-gene trimming of TCR beta chains, and the association was replicated in an independent cohort. Because counts were too low, more than 15 rarely observed V segments, including chromosome 9 orphons, were excluded from the earlier analysis of fewer than 650 of the donors. In a later analysis, several top co-occurrence clusters were reported to appear linked to parvovirus B19, influenza, CMV and Epstein-Barr virus. Presence/absence analyses assumed roughly uniform sequencing depth across donors, an assumption that may not hold. Most TCR sequences were seen in very few donors, while some public TCRs were found in many individuals. A group of highly shared sequence variants was considered likely to be a technical artifact of the sequencing pipeline. The only immune exposure information available for the cohort was CMV serostatus. It was suggested by the authors that the approach could potentially be generalized to other disease states and immunological phenotypes. In a later analysis, HLA-associated TCR beta chains were found to be more clonally expanded and to have lower generation probabilities than equally common non-associated chains.

Receptor libraries were prepared by the immunoSEQ multiplex PCR assay. A mixture of 60 forward primers for TCR Vbeta segments and 13 reverse primers for TCR Jbeta segments was used in the multiplex PCR. Amplification of the CDR3 region of rearranged TCR beta genes was performed with a multiplex PCR assay on genomic DNA. The Illumina HiSeq System was used to sequence the amplified TCR beta libraries as 87-base-pair reads. On the authors' methods: A later analysis counted about 82 million unique TCR beta chains across the 550 to 800 repertoires, and roughly 9.9 million of these chains were shared by at least two donors. Raw reads were error-corrected and collapsed into unique sequences by a nearest-neighbor algorithm in which closely related sequences were merged to remove PCR and sequencing errors. To assign V, D and J gene segments, CDR3 sequences were aligned to IMGT reference sequences. For a sequence to be retained, a match of at least six nucleotides to both a V gene segment and a J gene segment was required. A rearrangement was called productive if the CDR3 had no stop codons and remained in frame with V and J, and every other rearrangement was called non-productive. CDR3 was defined by IMGT convention, running from the second conserved V-encoded cysteine to the conserved J-encoded phenylalanine. In an earlier analysis of around 570 of the donors, sequences lacking an unambiguous match to a single V gene segment were excluded. An earlier analysis of 500 to 700 of the donors classified V segments as functional when productive rearrangements were above 56.7% and as segregating when the standard deviation between donors was above 5%. A statistical classification framework was developed to diagnose cytomegalovirus status using the catalog of TCR beta chain sequences. V and J gene assignment, in a later analysis, came from comparing TCR nucleotide sequences with IMGT/GENE-DB human TR gene sequences. Using the TCRdist pipeline, a later analysis assigned CDR3 sequences along with most-parsimonious VDJ recombination scenarios. A later analysis defined each TCR beta chain by its CDR3 amino acid sequence plus V-gene family, and excluded reads lacking a unique V-gene family. A later analysis removed 600 or so highly shared, low-generation-probability nucleotide sequences to deal with suspected cross-contamination and a sequencing artifact. In a later analysis, a clonal expansion index for each public chain was calculated from normalized within-repertoire ranks of inferred template counts. In a later analysis, generation probabilities were computed with a VDJ recombination model fitted to out-of-frame rearrangements, and the resulting probabilities were checked against IGoR. In a later analysis, TCR-TCR, TCR-HLA and TCR-CMV co-occurrence was scored with hypergeometric tests, and a repertoire-size bias correction was applied to TCR pairs. A later analysis estimated false discovery rates by permuting HLA or CMV assignments 20 times. In a later analysis, co-occurring TCRs were grouped using DBSCAN, with TCRdist sequence similarity added in when clustering inside HLA-allele-positive subsets. Repertoires with fewer than 30,000 or more than 120,000 public chains were left out of co-occurrence clustering, as were several repertoires with anomalous nucleotide sharing. Held by TCRdb, this immuneACCESS table contains in-frame sequences only and omits some clones. Under half of the omission traces to an unresolved V gene where checked; the cause of the rest is unknown. V, J and clone size are taken as reported in that table, and D and trimming were inferred from the DNA itself. The sample includes about 150,000 clones, with 80% observed a single time. The top ten constitute 6.5% to 8.5% of the sample.

The cohort consisted of approximately 670 healthy bone marrow donors. At the time of sampling, every cohort member was nominally healthy, though immune exposures that went unrecorded were likely present. The donor was CMV seropositive and was included in the group of 250 to 300 seropositive cohort members. Each donor provided a peripheral blood sample, and peripheral blood mononuclear cells were used for TCR beta sequencing. The Qiagen DNeasy Blood Extraction Kit was used to extract genomic DNA from the blood cell samples. CDR1 and CDR2 (MNHEY, SVGAGI) derive from the germline V gene. Measured from the cysteine to the phenylalanine, the CDR3 is 16 residues long. Only CDR3 DNA is held: 48 bases, read in frame from base 1. Germline trimming amounts to 4 bases on V and 6 bases on J, with 10 as the count of junction bases outside the gene matches. A remark on this clone: Its binding antigen is unknown. No quality values exist for individual bases; no much larger clone is one base distant.

The TCR was taken from a man under 40 in good health and CMV-seropositive. Material for sequencing was PBMCs. This receptor chain uses TRBV6-5 and TRBJ2-1, with 9 bases aligning to TRBD1. For the CDR3, the sequence is CASSSPGQGESNEQFF. The sequenced DNA: TGTGCCAGCAGTTCTCCGGGACAGGGAGAATCCAATGAGCAGTTCTTC.